The 28 T cell receptor beta chains listed next were all sequenced from one sample in a study of shared clonotypes between healthy human individuals. This table comes from immunoSEQ multiplex PCR, and its TCRdb copy is limited to in-frame clones, with some not included. The data hold about 2.4 million clones, with 80% to 95% observed a single time. The sequenced sample consisted of naive CD4+ T cells from PBMCs. Stated subset: CD45RA+ positively selected. Every receptor here comes from a man aged 18-30 years in good health. Some clones in this sample may be carry-over from other donors' samples.

A note on this clone: The same CDR3 arises from other DNA sequences in this sample as well. The chain joins TRBV29-1 to TRBJ2-7; possible D gene TRBD2, 6 bases. Germline assignment: CDR1 SQVTM and CDR2 ANQGSEA. This CDR3 comprises 13 residues. Between the trimmed V and J ends, which lost 4 bases and 1 base, there was a span of 11 bases. The CDR3 region has the DNA TGCAGCGTTGGGGCGGGGTCTTCCTACGAGCAGTACTTC. This codes for CSVGAGSSYEQYF.

This clone was counted once. This chain links TRBV6-6 with TRBJ2-7; TRBD2 is a possible D gene (5 bases). The V end was cut by 0 bases, the J end by 2 bases, with 14 bases between. Per germline, CDR1 MNHNY and CDR2 SVGAGI (reference sequence). There are 16 residues in the CDR3. This CDR3 is CASSYSYETTTYEQYF. The CDR3 bases are TGTGCCAGCAGTTACTCGTACGAGACTACGACCTACGAGCAGTACTTC.

The rearrangement joins TRBV18 to TRBJ2-1, with 9 bases identical to TRBD1. The CDR3 length is 15 residues. V shed 6 bases, J shed 3 bases, and the junction held 6 bases outside the gene matches. Germline V gene sequence: CDR1 KGHSH, CDR2 LQKENI. CDR3 sequence: CASSSLGQGYNEQFF. The CDR3 DNA reads TGTGCCAGCTCTTCCCTGGGACAGGGCTACAATGAGCAGTTCTTC. The complete variable domain, with remaining parts taken from reference TRBV18 and TRBJ2-1, reads NAGVMQNPRHLVRRRGQEARLRCSPMKGHSHVYWYRQLPEEGLKFMVYLQKENIIDESGMPKERFSAEFPKEGPSILRIQQVVRGDSAAYFCASSSLGQGYNEQFFGPGTRLTVL.

The chain recombines TRBV7-9 with TRBJ2-2; D is possibly TRBD2 (6 bases). The germline V and J ends were trimmed by 1 base and 8 bases, with 20 bases remaining between them. The V gene's germline CDR1 is SEHNR and CDR2 FQNEAQ (reference sequence). The CDR3 is 17 residues long. The CDR3 DNA follows: TGTGCCAGCAGCTTAGAGGGGATAGCGGTCTTGGGAGGGGAGCTGTTTTTT. Translation: CASSLEGIAVLGGELFF.

The V and J genes are TRBV4-2 and TRBJ2-7; TRBD1 matches 12 bases. CDR1 and CDR2 (germline): LGHNA, YNFKEQ. The CDR3 spans 17 residues. Trimming took 3 bases from V and 5 from J; bases not matched to a gene: 11. CDR3: CASSQRLVGTGGNEQYF. The CDR3, as DNA: TGTGCCAGCAGCCAGCGACTCGTCGGGACAGGGGGCAACGAGCAGTACTTC.

The CDR3 region has the DNA TGTGCCAGCAGCGCACCGGGACAGAGATGGGTCAACTATGGCTACACCTTC. Encoded protein: CASSAPGQRWVNYGYTF. The chain carries TRBV13 and TRBJ1-2, with TRBD1 matching 7 bases. Germline CDR1 is PRHDT and CDR2 is FYEKMQ (reference sequence). The CDR3 totals 17 residues. V lost 5 bases and J lost 2; bases outside the gene matches: 14. Combining the CDR3 with reference TRBV13 and TRBJ1-2 gives the whole variable domain AAGVIQSPRHLIKEKRETATLKCYPIPRHDTVYWYQQGPGQDPQFLISFYEKMQSDKGSIPDRFSAQQFSDYHSELNMSSLELGDSALYFCASSAPGQRWVNYGYTFGSGTRLTVV.

The gene calls are TRBV7-9 and TRBJ2-3, with 12 bases that match TRBD2. After removal of 6 bases from V and 0 bases from J, the junction contained 1 base not matched to a gene. CDR1 is SEHNR, CDR2 FQNEAQ, per germline (reference sequence). The CDR3 runs to 15 residues. The chain's CDR3 is CASRGTSGSTDTQYF. Written as DNA, the CDR3 is TGTGCCAGCAGGGGGACTAGCGGGAGCACAGATACGCAGTATTTT.

The chain employs TRBV28 and TRBJ2-7; 9 bases map to TRBD1. The CDR3 runs to 18 residues. Germline CDR1 reads MDHEN; CDR2 reads SYDVKM. With 7 bases clipped from V and 4 bases from J, the junction kept 20 bases outside the gene matches. CDR3 loop: CASIPNLPGTGTGYEQYF. The CDR3 DNA follows: TGTGCCAGCATCCCTAACCTTCCCGGGACAGGGACAGGGTACGAGCAGTACTTC.

This clone showed up just once. The rearrangement uses TRBV5-1 and TRBJ2-5; a weak D match, TRBD2 (6 bases). The CDR3 length is 15 residues. V was shortened by 4 bases and J by 4 bases, with 17 bases between the two germline ends. Germline V gives CDR1 SGHRS, CDR2 YFSETQ. DNA of the CDR3: TGCGCCAGCAGCATGCGTATGGGGGAGGCAGAGACCCAGTACTTC. Translated, it gives CASSMRMGEAETQYF.

The chain recombines TRBV28 with TRBJ1-5, with TRBD1 matching over 7 bases. Germline CDR1 reads MDHEN; CDR2 reads SYDVKM. V gave up 6 bases and J gave up 7 bases; unmatched junction bases: 12. This CDR3 comprises 15 residues. For the CDR3, the DNA is TGTGCCAGCAGCCGAGGGACAGTCGCTCAACAGCCCCAGCATTTT. Its translation: CASSRGTVAQQPQHF. The complete variable domain, with remaining parts taken from reference TRBV28 and TRBJ1-5, reads DVKVTQSSRYLVKRTGEKVFLECVQDMDHENMFWYRQDPGLGLRLIYFSYDVKMKEKGDIPEGYSVSREKKERFSLILESASTNQTSMYLCASSRGTVAQQPQHFGDGTRLSIL.

V gene TRBV2 combines with J gene TRBJ2-4, with 7 bases fitting TRBD2. Germline CDR1 SNHLY, CDR2 FYNNEI. The CDR3 is made up of 14 amino acids. V was clipped by 2 bases and J by 4 bases; unmatched bases: 2. Here the CDR3 DNA reads TGTGCCAGCAGTGAAACTAGCGTGAAAAACATTCAGTACTTC. Amino acid sequence: CASSETSVKNIQYF.

This clone has only one observation. The chain links TRBV10-3 to TRBJ2-7; 7 positions match TRBD2. Germline-derived CDR1 and CDR2 are ENHRY and SYGVKD. This CDR3 is 17 amino acids long. The trim removed 3 bases at V and 6 bases at J, leaving 17 bases unmatched. This CDR3 is CAISDFTGRENPVEQYF. The CDR3 bases are TGTGCCATCAGTGATTTCACCGGGCGGGAGAACCCCGTCGAGCAGTACTTC.

V is TRBV11-1 and J is TRBJ1-1; tentative D call: TRBD1 (6 bases). The CDR3 is 14 residues long. In germline, CDR1 is SGHAT, CDR2 FQDESV (reference sequence). Deletions cut 5 bases from V and 0 bases from J, with 10 bases between. The CDR3: CASSPDRLNTEAFF. DNA for the CDR3: TGTGCCAGCAGCCCGGACAGATTGAACACTGAAGCTTTCTTT.

Of note for this clone: Other DNA variants within this sample encode the same CDR3. This chain joins TRBV7-2 and TRBJ2-1; D gene uncertain. Trimming took off 1 base at V and 3 bases at J, with 10 bases between the two ends. CDR1 is SGHTA, CDR2 FQGNSA, per germline. There are 15 residues in the CDR3. CDR3 loop: CASSLGGTGYNEQFF. CDR3 nucleotide sequence: TGTGCCAGCAGCTTAGGGGGTACGGGCTACAATGAGCAGTTCTTC.

J is TRBJ1-6 and V is TRBV5-1; the D gene is possibly TRBD1 (6 bases). This CDR3 region has 14 residues. V dropped 4 bases and J dropped 7 bases, with 12 bases sitting between them. Germline V gives CDR1 SGHRS, CDR2 YFSETQ. CDR3 coding DNA: TGCGCCAGCAGCCCCGACAGGATCAATTCACCCCTCCACTTT. It translates to CASSPDRINSPLHF.

This chain uses TRBV5-6 with TRBJ2-5; weak D call: TRBD1 (6 bases). The closer fit of TRBJ2-7 to the DNA end suggests the J call may be wrong. The length of the CDR3 is 18 residues. Looked up from germline, CDR1 is SGHDT and CDR2 is YYEEEE. The DNA for the CDR3 is TGTGCCAGCAGCTTGGGCAGGGGCCTACTCCGTTGGTCCTACGAGCAGTACTTC. Translating gives CASSLGRGLLRWSYEQYF.

This clone came up once. This chain uses TRBV27 with TRBJ1-1; TRBD1 matches at 9 bases. In germline, CDR1 is MNHEY, CDR2 SMNVEV (reference sequence). CDR3 size: 19 residues. With V trimmed by 2 bases and J by 0 bases, 13 bases remained unmatched. The CDR3 DNA reads as TGTGCCAGCAGTTTACACCGCGCGGACAGGGGCGTCCTGAACACTGAAGCTTTCTTT. Translating it yields CASSLHRADRGVLNTEAFF.

V is TRBV11-3 and J is TRBJ2-1, with 7 bases aligning to TRBD1. There are 14 residues in the CDR3. Germline-derived CDR1 and CDR2 are SGHNT and YENEEA. V lost 5 bases, J lost 5 bases, and 6 bases stayed unmatched. CDR3 residues: CASSPGTANNEQFF. In DNA, the CDR3 is TGTGCCAGCAGCCCCGGGACAGCAAACAATGAGCAGTTCTTC.

The rearrangement links TRBV19 to TRBJ2-5; TRBD2 agrees at 7 bases. Germline V lookup: CDR1 LNHDA, CDR2 SQIVND (reference sequence). Unmatched junction bases numbered 16, after V lost 5 bases and J lost 4 bases. This CDR3 spans 17 amino acids. The CDR3 loop reads CASSSSGRDAGGETQYF. The CDR3 region has the DNA TGTGCCAGTAGTTCTTCTGGGAGGGACGCAGGAGGAGAGACCCAGTACTTC.

This clone was recorded once. The chain is built from TRBV19 and TRBJ1-1; D not resolved. V gave up 5 bases and J gave up 7 bases, with 11 bases separating them. The V gene's germline CDR1 is LNHDA and CDR2 SQIVND (reference sequence). The CDR3 has 12 residues. In DNA, the CDR3 is TGTGCCAGTAGTCGCGTCAAGCGTGAAGCTTTCTTT. Translated: CASSRVKREAFF.

This clone has a single count. The chain joins TRBV19 to TRBJ1-2, with D possibly TRBD1 on 6 matching bases. V was pared by 7 bases and J by 5 bases, with 20 bases between. Germline V CDR1 and CDR2: LNHDA, SQIVND (reference sequence). The CDR3 runs to 15 residues. The CDR3 spells CASTRTQGLPYGYTF. Here the CDR3 DNA reads TGTGCCAGTACCCGAACACAGGGCCTTCCTTATGGCTACACCTTC.

This rearrangement joins TRBV10-3 to TRBJ1-3; 7 bases align to TRBD1. The CDR3 is 15 residues long. The V segment lost 6 bases and the J segment 0 bases; nucleotides outside the gene matches: 5. Germline-derived CDR1 and CDR2 are ENHRY and SYGVKD. The CDR3 region is CAIRRGTDSGNTIYF. The DNA for the CDR3 is TGTGCCATCAGGCGCGGGACAGACTCTGGAAACACCATATATTTT.

This clone showed up just once. V usage is TRBV28 and J usage is TRBJ1-3; TRBD1 agrees at 7 bases. The ends lost 6 bases at V and 2 bases at J; junction bases unmatched: 10. CDR1 is MDHEN, CDR2 SYDVKM, per germline. CDR3 size: 16 residues. For the CDR3, the DNA is TGTGCCAGCAGCCAAACAACAGGGGTGGCTGGAAACACCATATATTTT. Translated: CASSQTTGVAGNTIYF. The whole variable domain, filled in from reference TRBV28 and TRBJ1-3, reads DVKVTQSSRYLVKRTGEKVFLECVQDMDHENMFWYRQDPGLGLRLIYFSYDVKMKEKGDIPEGYSVSREKKERFSLILESASTNQTSMYLCASSQTTGVAGNTIYFGEGSWLTVV.

The chain is built from TRBV5-1 and TRBJ2-1; D is possibly TRBD2 (6 bases). Germline V gives CDR1 SGHRS, CDR2 YFSETQ. V was cut by 8 bases and J by 4 bases, with 16 bases left in between. This CDR3 contains 14 residues. The CDR3 spells CASSRPSVYNEQFF. Here the CDR3 DNA reads TGCGCCAGTTCGAGGCCTAGCGTGTACAATGAGCAGTTCTTC.

This clone has just one count. The chain couples TRBV6-6 to TRBJ2-1, with 7 positions matching TRBD2. Trimming at V came to 7 bases and at J to 8 bases, leaving 14 bases not matched to a gene. From germline, CDR1 is MNHNY and CDR2 SVGAGI (reference sequence). The length of the CDR3 is 15 residues. CDR3: CASMGRGSDAYEQFF. The CDR3 DNA reads TGTGCCAGCATGGGGAGGGGATCGGATGCCTATGAGCAGTTCTTC.

This chain joins TRBV15 and TRBJ2-2; D is undetermined. Germline V gene data show CDR1 as LNHNV and CDR2 as YYDKDF (reference sequence). The CDR3 runs to 15 residues. V lost 3 bases and J lost 5, with 13 bases in between. The CDR3 spells CATSRGSIGTGELFF. CDR3 DNA: TGTGCCACCAGCAGGGGGTCTATTGGGACCGGGGAGCTGTTTTTT. The full variable domain, rest sourced from reference TRBV15 and TRBJ2-2, is DAMVIQNPRYQVTQFGKPVTLSCSQTLNHNVMYWYQQKSSQAPKLLFHYYDKDFNNEADTPDNFQSRRPNTSFCFLDIRSPGLGDTAMYLCATSRGSIGTGELFFGEGSRLTVL.

V gene TRBV19 combines with J gene TRBJ1-5, with D hard to call. There are 13 residues in the CDR3. The V gene's germline CDR1 is LNHDA and CDR2 SQIVND (reference sequence). V was cut by 7 bases and J by 5 bases, with 12 bases left in between. This chain's CDR3 is CASMWGQDQPQHF. The DNA for the CDR3 is TGTGCCAGTATGTGGGGTCAGGATCAGCCCCAGCATTTT.

The V and J genes are TRBV6-1 and TRBJ2-7, with D hard to call. Trimming shortened V by 0 bases and J by 4 bases, and 16 bases separated the two germline ends. Germline CDR1 MNHNS, CDR2 SASEGT. The CDR3 extends over 16 amino acids. Written as DNA, the CDR3 is TGTGCCAGCAGTGAAGCGAAGAGGACCCCAATATACGAGCAGTACTTC. As protein: CASSEAKRTPIYEQYF.